The entry below describes one T cell receptor beta chain. Its antigen is as yet unknown. A much more abundant neighbour one base away suggests this may be a read error. The sample is drawn from a study of regulatory T cells in long-lasting Graves disease. Study background: Persistent Graves' disease required over 5 years of antithyroid drugs and positive TSH receptor antibodies.

V lost 6 bases and J lost 9, with 14 bases in between. The CDR3 is 13 amino acids. Germline assignment: CDR1 MNHEY and CDR2 SMNVEV (reference sequence). Assembly of TCR beta libraries relied on iRepertoire HTBI primers together with Arm-PCR of CDR3 regions. Authors' processing steps: The identification of 55 to 70 TRBV and approximately 13 TRBJ segments was made across samples. TCRdb redid the calling of the multiplex PCR reads with MiXCR, one entry per CDR3 protein. These V and J calls rely on TCRdb rather than the paper's analysis. Of around 400,000 distinct CDR3 sequences in the sample, approximately 25% were seen once. Study-level results: Favoring TRBV28, TRBJ1-2 and TRBJ2-5 was a feature seen in persistent disease.

Time point: persistent/refractory GD, antithyroid drugs over 5 years with positive TRAb. Preparation of the TCR library used RNA extracted from PBMCs. The chain joins TRBV27 to TRBJ2-2; D not certain. This specimen was peripheral blood mononuclear cells (PBMCs), taken when the disease was refractory, from a patient treated with antithyroid drugs. This clonotype originated in a middle-aged woman with Graves disease. The CDR3 region is CASRTTLVRELFF. CDR3 nucleotide sequence: TGTGCCAGCAGAACGACATTGGTCCGGGAGCTGTTTTTT.